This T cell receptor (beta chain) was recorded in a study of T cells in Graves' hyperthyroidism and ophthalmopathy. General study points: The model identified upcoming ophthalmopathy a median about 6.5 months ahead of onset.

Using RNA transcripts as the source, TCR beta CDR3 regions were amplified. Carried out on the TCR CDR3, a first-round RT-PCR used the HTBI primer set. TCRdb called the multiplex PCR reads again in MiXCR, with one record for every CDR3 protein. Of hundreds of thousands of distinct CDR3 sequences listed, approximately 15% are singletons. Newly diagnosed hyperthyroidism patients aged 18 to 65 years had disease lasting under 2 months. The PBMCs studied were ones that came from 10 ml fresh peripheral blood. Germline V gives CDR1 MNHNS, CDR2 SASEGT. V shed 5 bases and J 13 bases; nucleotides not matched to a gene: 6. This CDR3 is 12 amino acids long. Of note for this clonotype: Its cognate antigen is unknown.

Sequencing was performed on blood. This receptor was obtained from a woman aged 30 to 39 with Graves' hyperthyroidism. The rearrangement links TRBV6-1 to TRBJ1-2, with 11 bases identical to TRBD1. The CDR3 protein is CASSTGTGGRTF. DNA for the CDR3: TGTGCCAGCAGTACCGGGACAGGGGGTCGCACCTTC.